The 12 T cell receptor beta chains below were found in one sample sequenced in a study of T cell repertoires in cytomegalovirus infection. TCRdb fed the reads into MiXCR, producing one record per CDR3 protein. Seen here are nearly 650,000 distinct CDR3 sequences, 20% to 25% observed once, and the top ten hold 7.5% to 9%. The material sequenced was CD8+ T cells from PBMCs. The receptor set was obtained from a human donor in good health (CMV status not recorded). Some clones in this sample may be carry-over from other donors' samples.

A remark on this clonotype: A read error may produce the germline difference seen at one junction end. The chain employs TRBV2 and TRBJ2-2, with 11 bases lining up with TRBD2. The CDR3 consists of 16 residues. Germline CDR1 and CDR2: SNHLY and FYNNEI. CDR3 nucleotides: TGTGTCAGCAGTGCGGGACTAGCGGTTTTCACCGGGGAGCTGTTTTTT. It encodes CVSSAGLAVFTGELFF.

This clonotype was counted ten times or more. This rearrangement joins TRBV28 to TRBJ1-2; D is undetermined. CDR1 MDHEN and CDR2 SYDVKM come from the germline V gene. V lost 7 bases to trimming and J lost 7 bases, with 13 bases between them. The CDR3 loop spans 12 amino acids. The CDR3 DNA reads as TGTGCCAGCAATTTTTATGGGATTGGCTACACCTTC. It yields the protein CASNFYGIGYTF.

The genes are TRBV29-1 and TRBJ1-2; possible D gene TRBD1, 5 bases. This CDR3 comprises 14 residues. Germline lookup yields CDR1 SQVTM and CDR2 ANQGSEA. V was trimmed by 5 bases and J by 2 bases, leaving 15 bases between them. CDR3: CSVWDARGNYGYTF. CDR3 DNA sequence: TGCAGCGTTTGGGACGCCCGAGGAAACTATGGCTACACCTTC.

This clonotype appeared many times. The chain carries TRBV6-2 or TRBV6-3 and TRBJ2-7; the D call may be TRBD1 or TRBD2 (5 bases each). The CDR3 has 12 amino acids. The V end was cut by 7 bases, the J end by 3 bases, with 10 bases between. CDR1 is MNHEY and CDR2 is SVGEGT in the germline V gene. The CDR3: CASTAGSYEQYV. CDR3 nucleotide sequence: TGTGCCAGCACCGCAGGGAGCTACGAGCAGTACGTC.

This clonotype was found a few times. The chain has TRBV6-2 or TRBV6-3 and TRBJ2-1, with D unclear. Germline V lookup: CDR1 MNHEY, CDR2 SVGEGT. This CDR3 region has 11 residues. V was pared by 6 bases and J by 8 bases, with 8 bases between. CDR3 region: CASSIVDEQFF. The CDR3, as DNA: TGTGCCAGCAGCATAGTCGATGAGCAGTTCTTC.

The rearrangement uses TRBV2 and TRBJ2-1, with unresolved D. This CDR3 region has 11 residues. The V end lost 8 bases, the J end lost 9 bases, and 11 bases lay between the germline ends. Germline V gene data show CDR1 as SNHLY and CDR2 as FYNNEI. CDR3 residues: CASLVRGEQFF. In nucleotides, the CDR3 is TGTGCCAGCTTAGTGCGAGGTGAGCAGTTCTTC.

The chain has TRBV5-1 and TRBJ1-1; unclear D gene. Per the germline V gene, CDR1 is SGHRS and CDR2 is YFSETQ. The CDR3 is made up of 14 amino acids. V shed 0 bases and J shed 1 base, with 7 bases lying between them. The chain's CDR3 is CASSLDEPNTEAFF. CDR3 bases: TGCGCCAGCAGCTTGGACGAGCCGAACACTGAAGCTTTCTTT.

The chain recombines TRBV28 with TRBJ2-7; D gene unclear. Germline V CDR1 and CDR2: MDHEN, SYDVKM. The CDR3 is 13 residues long. In DNA, the CDR3 is TGTGGCAGCAGTTCCCCGTTTAACTACGAGCAGTACGTC. Translated: CGSSSPFNYEQYV.

This clonotype was seen a handful of times. This chain connects TRBV10-3 to TRBJ2-1; D gene unclear. The V and J ends lost 3 bases and 9 bases respectively, with 9 bases between them. The germline CDR1 and CDR2 sequences are ENHRY and SYGVKD. This CDR3 region has 12 residues. The CDR3 loop reads CAISERRGEQFF. The DNA of the CDR3 is TGTGCCATCAGTGAAAGGCGAGGTGAGCAGTTCTTC.

This sequence joins TRBV28 and TRBJ1-5; D remains unclear. CDR1 is MDHEN and CDR2 is SYDVKM in the germline V gene. V was pared by 5 bases and J by 0 bases, with 5 bases between. The CDR3 covers 13 residues. CDR3 loop: CASSIISNQPQHF. The CDR3 DNA reads TGTGCCAGCAGTATAATTAGCAATCAGCCCCAGCATTTT.

This clonotype showed up just a few times. The chain uses TRBV19 and TRBJ1-2, with D unclear. Germline-derived CDR1 and CDR2 are LNHDA and SQIVND (reference sequence). Trimming took 5 bases from V and 5 from J, leaving 15 bases between them. CDR3 length equals 14 residues. The CDR3 protein is CASSLDLLGYGYTF. For the CDR3, the DNA is TGTGCCAGTAGTTTGGACCTTCTGGGATATGGCTACACCTTC. The full variable domain, with the rest looked up from reference TRBV19 and TRBJ1-2, is DGGITQSPKYLFRKEGQNVTLSCEQNLNHDAMYWYRQDPGQGLRLIYYSQIVNDFQKGDIAEGYSVSREKKESFPLTVTSAQKNPTAFYLCASSLDLLGYGYTFGSGTRLTVV.

Ten or more counts support this clonotype. The junction departs from the called germline gene at one end, perhaps through a read error. The chain combines TRBV7-2 with TRBJ2-4, with a weak D call TRBD1 (5 bases). The CDR3 consists of 12 residues. Germline V gene lookup returns CDR1 SGHTA and CDR2 FQGNSA. The CDR3 is CASSSPQGPWDF. The CDR3 bases are TGTGCCAGCAGCTCCCCTCAGGGCCCTTGGGACTTC.